Below, one TCR beta chain is given with its context. MiXCR, applied by TCRdb to the RT-PCR reads, yields one record per CDR3 protein. Of about 680,000 distinct CDR3 sequences in the sample, 14% were seen once. V was trimmed by 6 bases and J by 1 base, leaving 22 bases between them. Germline lookup yields CDR1 DFQATT and CDR2 SNEGSKA (reference sequence). CDR3 length equals 16 residues. The source of this sequence is a female donor in good health, serving as a healthy control. The chain uses TRBV20-1 and TRBJ2-7, with D possibly being TRBD1 (6 bases). Input material: memory CD4+ T cells from blood. CDR3: CSATKQGAGWSYEQYF. CDR3 DNA sequence: TGCAGTGCAACGAAACAGGGTGCAGGATGGTCCTACGAGCAGTACTTC.